The clone carrying this T cell receptor (beta chain) was observed a handful of times. Its antigen is not identified. The sample is drawn from a study of T cells after yellow fever vaccination. Study-wide results and caveats: There was a small share of clonotypes that showed up in both the CD4 and CD8 compartments. Subsequent booster samples again held most clones from primary vaccination (more than 95% CD4, roughly 91% CD8).

It was through 5'RACE template switching that TCR cDNA was made, with a universal primer site and UMIs added. MiXCR was run by TCRdb on the 5' RACE reads, yielding one entry per CDR3 protein. The sample holds 120,000 or so distinct CDR3 sequences, around 15% seen once. The specimen was CD8+ T cells sorted from PBMCs, collected 5 days after the yellow fever booster vaccination. The receptor was derived from a man younger than 35 who received the YFV17D yellow fever vaccine.

The CDR3 region has the DNA TGTGCCAGTAGTATGACCCCGAACACTGAAGCTTTCTTT. The encoded protein is CASSMTPNTEAFF. This chain uses TRBV19 with TRBJ1-1; D uncertain. V lost 3 bases and J 1 base, leaving 6 bases between the germline ends. The CDR3 covers 13 residues. Germline V gene sequence: CDR1 LNHDA, CDR2 SQIVND (reference sequence).